The clone carrying this TCR beta chain was detected a few times. The target antigen is unknown. The germline CDR1 and CDR2 sequences are MNHEY and SVGEGT. Losses at the gene ends were 6 bases for V and 4 bases for J; bases not matched to a gene: 7. The CDR3 sequence is 15 residues long. Full-length variable regions came from constant-region reverse primers plus semi-nested Nested Universal Primer A PCR. TCRdb passed the 5' RACE reads through MiXCR, listing each CDR3 protein once. The sample includes about 41,000 distinct CDR3 sequences, 29% of them seen just once. The study's findings and limits: Tumor-infiltrating Treg TCR alpha and beta sequences overlapped most with tumor naive CD4+ T cells, then blood naive. Whole repertoires were not studied in the larger cohort, only one V-J beta rearrangement.

The sample was memory CD4+ T cells sorted from a lymph node. Subset meaning: memory CD4+ T cells, CD4+CD45RO+CD25-. The chain couples TRBV6-2 or TRBV6-3 to TRBJ2-4; 9 bases line up with TRBD1. This sequence was found in a female donor with breast cancer. The CDR3 protein is CASRRRGTGKNIQYF. The CDR3 coding sequence is TGTGCCAGCAGGCGAAGAGGGACAGGGAAAAACATTCAGTACTTC.